This T cell receptor (beta chain) originates from a study of technical replicates of blood from a few donors listed by TCRdb under 2017. Germline trimming amounts to 2 bases on V and 0 bases on J, with 6 as the count of junction bases outside the gene matches. The CDR3 holds 16 amino acids from the cysteine to the phenylalanine. The sequence is cut down to CDR3 DNA, 48 bases in frame from base 1. CDR1 and CDR2 are drawn from the germline V gene (reference sequence): SGHNT, YYREEE. The library came from the immunoSEQ multiplex PCR assay. This is the immuneACCESS table as TCRdb keeps it, with only in-frame sequences that have V and J called. A part of the clones is gone; compared with another copy, unresolved V genes explain less than half, and the rest is unexplained. In this sample the table shows around 58,000 clones, just under 90% of which occur a single time. Jointly, the top ten make up roughly 5% of the sample.

With regard to this clone: What this receptor recognizes is not known. Nothing much larger sits one base from this clone, and base qualities are not available.

This sequence originates from a human donor in good health. Some clones in this sample may be carry-over from other donors' samples. In this chain, TRBV5-4 is recombined with TRBJ2-3, with TRBD2 identical over 7 junction bases. Material: PBMCs. The CDR3 is CASSFHSGHSTDTQYF. The DNA reads TGTGCCAGCAGCTTTCATAGCGGGCACAGCACAGATACGCAGTATTTT.